At least ten counts were recorded for the clone carrying this T cell receptor beta chain. This sample was taken from a study of T-cell reconstitution after alpha-beta-depleted transplantation in children. From germline, CDR1 is MGHDK and CDR2 SYGVNS. V dropped 7 bases and J dropped 3 bases, with 15 bases sitting between them. CDR3 length equals 15 residues. The TCRbeta library was prepared with unique molecular identifiers. TCRdb re-called the PCR reads through MiXCR, storing one row per CDR3 protein. The data hold over 400,000 distinct CDR3 sequences, with around 12% observed a single time. The TCR sequence derives from a human donor who donated a stem cell graft to a child with combined immunodeficiency. The specimen comprised PBMCs from the stem cell graft donor, sampled from the stem cell graft. The chain joins TRBV25-1 to TRBJ2-2; the D is unclear. As DNA, the CDR3 is TGTGCCAGCACATCCCCCGACACGGACACCGGGGAGCTGTTTTTT. Its translation: CASTSPDTDTGELFF.